The rows below give T cell receptor beta chains drawn from one sample of a study of control samples from healthy donors and cancer patients. TCRdb's table, derived via immunoSEQ multiplex PCR, lists solely in-frame clones and lacks some. The data show about 80,000 clones, 91% seen once. Sequencing was done on a sample of blood. All receptors derive from a man aged 45 to 65 in good health. The CDR3 runs from the conserved cysteine through the conserved F or W. Each record gives: J gene, V gene, D gene, clone size, CDR3 DNA, CDR3 protein. The D gene is left open where the match is weak. Some rows mark clone size as missing; the rest say once, few, many or name a class of expanded clone.

TRBJ2-7,TRBV2,TRBD1,.,TGTGCCAGCAGCCCTGACAGGGGAACTTTCGGCTACGAGCAGTACTTC,CASSPDRGTFGYEQYF
TRBJ1-6,TRBV7-9,.,.,TGTGCCAGCAGCTTGGGCCAGTTACGCTCACCCCTCCACTTT,CASSLGQLRSPLHF
TRBJ2-1,TRBV10-3,TRBD2,.,TGTGCCATCAGTGAGTCGAACACCGGGGGGGATGAGCAGTTCTTC,CAISESNTGGDEQFF
TRBJ2-1,TRBV5-4,TRBD2,.,TGTGCCAGCAGCTCTAGCGGGGGGGGCTACAATGAGCAGTTCTTC,CASSSSGGGYNEQFF
TRBJ2-2,TRBV19,.,.,TGTGCCAGTAGCCCTTCTAAATGGGGGGAGCTGTTTTTT,CASSPSKWGELFF
TRBJ1-4,TRBV5-1,.,.,TGCGCCAGCAGACAGGGTGGTGAAAAACTGTTTTTT,CASRQGGEKLFF
TRBJ1-5,TRBV19,.,.,TGTGCCAGTAGTATAAAGCGAGGGGGTAATCAGCCCCAGCATTTT,CASSIKRGGNQPQHF
TRBJ1-5,TRBV27,TRBD1,.,TGTGCCAGCAGGGCGGACAGGTATAATCAGCCCCAGCATTTT,CASRADRYNQPQHF
TRBJ2-1,TRBV5-1,.,.,TGCGCCAGCAGCTTTACGGGGAAGGAGCAGTTCTTC,CASSFTGKEQFF
TRBJ2-3,TRBV9,.,.,TGTGCCAGCAGCGTAGTGGAGGGCACAGATACGCAGTATTTT,CASSVVEGTDTQYF
TRBJ1-3,TRBV6-5,.,once,TGTGCCAGCTCGAGGGGGGCTAGCTCCGGAAACACCATATATTTT,CASSRGASSGNTIYF
TRBJ1-1,TRBV19,.,.,TGTGCCACGAGAGGGGGTCGTCTCGGAGCTTTCTTT,CATRGGRLGAFF
TRBJ1-1,TRBV29-1,.,.,TGCAGCGTTCTTAGGAACACTGAAGCTTTCTTT,CSVLRNTEAFF
TRBJ2-1,TRBV4-2,TRBD2,.,TGTGCCAGCAGCTCTAACCCGGGGGGGTACAATGAGCAGTTCTTC,CASSSNPGGYNEQFF
TRBJ1-2,TRBV5-1,TRBD1,.,TGCGCCAGCAGCCCAAAGACAGGGGAGGGCTACACCTTC,CASSPKTGEGYTF
TRBJ1-2,TRBV5-6,.,.,TGTGCCAGCAGCTTGCAAGGCAGAAACTATGGCTACACCTTC,CASSLQGRNYGYTF
TRBJ1-3,TRBV24-1,.,.,TGTGCCACCAGTGCTTCGGATATGGGCGGAAACACCATATATTTT,CATSASDMGGNTIYF
TRBJ1-1,TRBV27,.,.,TGTGCCAGCAGGTTCCGGGCAAACACTGAAGCTTTCTTT,CASRFRANTEAFF
TRBJ2-1,TRBV6-1,TRBD2,.,TGTGCCAGCAGTGAAGCGCGAGCCCTAGGGAGGGATGAGCAGTTCTTC,CASSEARALGRDEQFF
TRBJ1-2,TRBV7-8,.,.,TGTGCCAGCAGCCAGATGGATTATCCAGGGGCCAACTATGGCTACACCTTC,CASSQMDYPGANYGYTF
TRBJ2-5,TRBV29-1,.,once,TGCAGCGTTCGGCGCGGGGCTGGTGAGACCCAGTACTTC,CSVRRGAGETQYF
TRBJ1-5,TRBV6-5,.,once,TGTGCCAGCAGAGTAGGGTGGCAGCCCCAGCATTTT,CASRVGWQPQHF
TRBJ1-4,TRBV7-2,.,.,TGTGCCAGCAGCCAAAGGGGGGGTTCTAATGAAAAACTGTTTTTT,CASSQRGGSNEKLFF
TRBJ1-2,TRBV6-1,.,.,TGTGCCAGCAGTGAAACAGGGTTTAATGGCTACACCTTC,CASSETGFNGYTF
TRBJ2-5,TRBV20-1,TRBD1,.,TGCAGTGCTAGTGTTACAGGGGGCATGGAGACCCAGTACTTC,CSASVTGGMETQYF
TRBJ2-7,TRBV15,.,.,TGTGCCACCAGCAGGGTGCAAGGCTACGAGCAGTACTTC,CATSRVQGYEQYF
TRBJ1-5,TRBV6-5,TRBD1,.,TGTGCCAGCACCAGACAGGGATCGGGTCAGCCCCAGCATTTT,CASTRQGSGQPQHF
TRBJ1-1,TRBV6-1,.,.,TGTGCCAGCAGTGAATTACAGTCTGAAGCTTTCTTT,CASSELQSEAFF
TRBJ2-6,TRBV19,.,.,TGTGCCAGTAGTTTAGACAGGGAGGGCCAGGTCCTGACTTTC,CASSLDREGQVLTF
TRBJ1-1,TRBV4-1,.,.,TGCGCCAGCGGAGAGGCAGGGGACTACCGAAAAGCTTTCTTT,CASGEAGDYRKAFF
TRBJ1-1,TRBV6-6,.,.,TGTGCCAGCAGTTACCCCCGACAGTCCAACACTGAAGCTTTCTTT,CASSYPRQSNTEAFF
TRBJ1-4,TRBV7-2,.,once,TGTGCCAGCAGCTTTAGGAGTGTAGGTGAAAAACTGTTTTTT,CASSFRSVGEKLFF
TRBJ1-6,TRBV27,TRBD1,.,TGTGCCAGCGGCGGGACAGTTAATTCACCCCTCCACTTT,CASGGTVNSPLHF
TRBJ1-1,TRBV5-1,.,.,TGCGCCAGCAGCTGGAGGGGGACTGAAGCTTTCTTT,CASSWRGTEAFF
TRBJ1-2,TRBV29-1,TRBD1,.,TGCAGCGTGGGGGACAGGGGGCCTGGCTACACCTTC,CSVGDRGPGYTF
TRBJ1-2,TRBV4-1,.,.,TGCGCCAGCAGCCAAGGGCCAGGAGGGGATTTCTATGGCTACACCTTC,CASSQGPGGDFYGYTF
TRBJ1-5,TRBV6-5,.,.,TGTGCCAGCAGTTTCAGGGAGAATAATCAGCCCCAGCATTTT,CASSFRENNQPQHF
TRBJ1-2,TRBV2,TRBD1,.,TGTGCCAGCACCATCACAGGGGACGTTGCTGGCTACACCTTC,CASTITGDVAGYTF
TRBJ1-5,TRBV5-6,.,.,TGTGCCAGCAGCTTGGGGGGCGGCCCTAGCAATCAGCCCCAGCATTTT,CASSLGGGPSNQPQHF
TRBJ2-2,TRBV7-9,.,.,TGTGCCAGCAGCTCGGACTCCGGGGAGCTGTTTTTT,CASSSDSGELFF
TRBJ1-1,TRBV6-5,.,.,TGTGCCAGCAAAAGAGGAGAGAACACTGAAGCTTTCTTT,CASKRGENTEAFF
TRBJ1-4,TRBV7-2,.,.,TGTGCCAGCAGCTTAGCGTCAGGAGGAGGGGAAAAACTGTTTTTT,CASSLASGGGEKLFF
TRBJ2-5,TRBV5-6,TRBD1,.,TGTGCCAGCAGACCGACAGGGGGCAGGGAGACCCAGTACTTC,CASRPTGGRETQYF
TRBJ2-7,TRBV6-6,.,.,TGTGCCAGCAAACTGATGACAAGCTCCTACGAGCAGTACTTC,CASKLMTSSYEQYF
TRBJ1-6,TRBV5-6,TRBD1,.,TGTGCCAGCAGCTTGGGGCCGGGACAGGGAGGCAATTCACCCCTCCACTTT,CASSLGPGQGGNSPLHF